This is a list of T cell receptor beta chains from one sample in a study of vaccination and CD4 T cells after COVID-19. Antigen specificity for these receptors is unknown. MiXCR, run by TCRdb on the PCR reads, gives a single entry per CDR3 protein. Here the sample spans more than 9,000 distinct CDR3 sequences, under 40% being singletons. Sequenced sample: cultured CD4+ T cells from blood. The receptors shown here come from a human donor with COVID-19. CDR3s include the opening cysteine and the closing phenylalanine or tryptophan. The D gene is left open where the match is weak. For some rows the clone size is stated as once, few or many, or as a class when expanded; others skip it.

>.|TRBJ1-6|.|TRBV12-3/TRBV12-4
CASSPDRTPNISPLHF
TGTGCCAGCAGTCCCGACAGGACCCCAAATATTTCACCCCTCCACTTT
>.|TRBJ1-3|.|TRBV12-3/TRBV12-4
CASTYYRVAGNTIYF
TGTGCCAGCACCTATTACAGGGTAGCGGGAAACACCATATATTTT
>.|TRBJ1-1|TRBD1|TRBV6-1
CASSQNRDRSEAFF
TGTGCCAGCAGTCAGAACCGGGACAGGTCTGAAGCTTTCTTT
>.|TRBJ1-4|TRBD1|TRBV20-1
CSASDRGKLFF
TGCAGTGCTTCGGACAGGGGCAAACTGTTTTTT
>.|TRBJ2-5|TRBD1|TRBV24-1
CATSDRGQGAETQYF
TGTGCCACCAGTGATAGGGGACAGGGGGCCGAGACCCAGTACTTC
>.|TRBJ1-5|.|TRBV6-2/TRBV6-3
CASRADNSNQPQHF
TGTGCCAGCAGGGCGGACAATAGCAATCAGCCCCAGCATTTT
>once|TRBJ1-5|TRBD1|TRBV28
CANSTPEGQNNQPQHF
TGTGCCAACAGTACCCCAGAGGGACAGAACAATCAGCCCCAGCATTTT
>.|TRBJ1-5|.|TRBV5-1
CASSEGGGNQPQHF
TGCGCCAGCAGCGAGGGGGGCGGCAATCAGCCCCAGCATTTT
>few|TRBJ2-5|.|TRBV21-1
CASSSNGGQETQYF
TGTGCCAGCAGCTCAAACGGGGGCCAAGAGACCCAGTACTTC
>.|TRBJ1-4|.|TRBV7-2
CASSLSQGYNEKLFF
TGTGCCAGCAGCTTATCACAGGGCTATAATGAAAAACTGTTTTTT
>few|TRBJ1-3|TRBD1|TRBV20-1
CSARDFGQGVSGNTIYF
TGCAGTGCTAGAGATTTCGGGCAGGGGGTCTCTGGAAACACCATATATTTT
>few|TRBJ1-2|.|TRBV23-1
CASRPMTRGSYGYTF
TGCGCCAGCAGACCAATGACTCGGGGGTCCTATGGCTACACCTTC
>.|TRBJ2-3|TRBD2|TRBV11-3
CASNIGSGGGYTQYF
TGTGCCAGCAACATAGGTAGCGGGGGCGGGTATACGCAGTATTTT
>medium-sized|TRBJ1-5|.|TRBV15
CATSRPERVDRPQHF
TGTGCCACCAGCAGACCCGAGAGGGTGGATCGGCCCCAGCATTTT
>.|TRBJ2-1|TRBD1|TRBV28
CASSPELLRDRTARDEQFF
TGTGCCAGCAGTCCCGAATTGCTTAGGGACAGGACCGCGAGGGATGAGCAGTTCTTC
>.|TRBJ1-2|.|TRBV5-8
CASSLINGYTF
TGTGCCAGCAGCTTAATTAATGGCTACACCTTC
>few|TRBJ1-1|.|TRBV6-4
CASSRPGTKRSLNTEAFF
TGTGCCAGCAGTCGTCCCGGGACAAAGAGGTCCCTGAACACTGAAGCTTTCTTT
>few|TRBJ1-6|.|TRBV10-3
CAISESVAIGSPLHF
TGTGCCATCAGTGAGTCGGTAGCGATCGGGTCACCCCTCCACTTT
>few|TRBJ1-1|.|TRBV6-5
CASSYSDLNTEAFF
TGTGCCAGCAGTTACTCGGACCTAAACACTGAAGCTTTCTTT
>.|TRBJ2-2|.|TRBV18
CASSPQSGGTGELFF
TGTGCCAGCTCACCACAATCCGGGGGAACCGGGGAGCTGTTTTTT
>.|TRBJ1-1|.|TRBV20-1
CSAYDRNTEAFF
TGCAGTGCTTACGACAGAAACACTGAAGCTTTCTTT
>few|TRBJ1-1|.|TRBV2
CASTRGAPNTEAFF
TGTGCCAGCACCCGGGGGGCGCCGAACACTGAAGCTTTCTTT
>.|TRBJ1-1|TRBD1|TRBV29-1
CSATDRGNTEAFF
TGCAGCGCTACGGACAGGGGGAACACTGAAGCTTTCTTT
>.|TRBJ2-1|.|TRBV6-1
CAISESLKTRSSYNEQFF
TGTGCCATCAGTGAGTCGCTAAAGACACGTAGCTCCTACAATGAGCAGTTCTTC
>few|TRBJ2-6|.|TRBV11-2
CASSPPRAPGANVLTF
TGTGCCAGCAGCCCCCCCCGAGCCCCCGGGGCCAACGTCCTGACTTTC
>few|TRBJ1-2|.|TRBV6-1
CASRPRGGDGYTF
TGTGCCAGCAGACCCAGGGGAGGGGATGGCTACACCTTC
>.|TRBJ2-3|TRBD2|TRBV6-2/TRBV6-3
CASSYRGVASTDTQYF
TGTGCCAGCAGTTACCGGGGGGTTGCTAGCACAGATACGCAGTATTTT
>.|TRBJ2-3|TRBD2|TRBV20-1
CSARTSGGTDTQYF
TGCAGTGCGAGGACTAGCGGGGGCACAGATACGCAGTATTTT
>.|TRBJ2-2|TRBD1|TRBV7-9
CASSLGQGTTGELFF
TGTGCCAGCAGCCTTGGACAGGGGACCACCGGGGAGCTGTTTTTT
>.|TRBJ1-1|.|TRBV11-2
CASSLRGYNTEAFF
TGTGCCAGCAGCTTAAGGGGTTACAACACTGAAGCTTTCTTT
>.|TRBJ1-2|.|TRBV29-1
CSVSPPTGTFGYTF
TGCAGCGTTTCACCACCCACCGGGACATTTGGCTACACCTTC
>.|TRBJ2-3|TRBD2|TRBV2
CASTVSGGNTDTQYF
TGTGCCAGCACCGTTAGCGGGGGGAACACAGATACGCAGTATTTT
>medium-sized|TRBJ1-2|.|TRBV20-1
CSAREAGASGGYTF
TGCAGTGCTAGAGAGGCGGGGGCGTCCGGCGGCTACACCTTC
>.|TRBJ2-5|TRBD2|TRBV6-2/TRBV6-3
CASSYTSGGAFETQYF
TGTGCCAGCAGCTACACTAGCGGGGGGGCCTTTGAGACCCAGTACTTC
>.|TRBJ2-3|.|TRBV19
CASSISDTQYF
TGTGCCAGTAGTATTTCAGATACGCAGTATTTT
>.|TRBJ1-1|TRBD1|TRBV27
CASSQQGSPNTEAFF
TGTGCCAGCAGTCAACAGGGGTCTCCGAACACTGAAGCTTTCTTT
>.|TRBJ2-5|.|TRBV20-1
CSAGPGASQETQHF
TGCAGTGCCGGACCAGGGGCATCCCAAGAGACCCAGCACTTC
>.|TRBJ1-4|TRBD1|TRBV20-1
CSAQDRGIEKLFF
TGCAGTGCACAGGACAGGGGTATTGAAAAACTGTTTTTT
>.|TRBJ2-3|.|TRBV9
CASSVVVSDTQYF
TGTGCCAGCAGCGTAGTTGTGAGCGATACGCAGTATTTT
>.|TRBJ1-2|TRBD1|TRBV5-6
CASRADRPTYYGYTF
TGTGCCAGCAGAGCGGACAGGCCTACTTACTATGGCTACACCTTC
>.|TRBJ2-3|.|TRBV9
CASSVGNGGRDTQYF
TGTGCCAGCAGCGTAGGAAACGGGGGAAGAGATACGCAGTATTTT
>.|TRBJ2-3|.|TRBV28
CASTLLETSTDTQYF
TGTGCCAGCACCCTTTTGGAGACTAGCACAGATACGCAGTATTTT
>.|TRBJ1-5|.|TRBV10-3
CAISESPLQGGGQPQHF
TGTGCCATCAGTGAGTCCCCGCTACAGGGAGGGGGACAGCCCCAGCATTTT
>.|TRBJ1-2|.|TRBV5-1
CASSPGALGNGYTF
TGCGCCAGCAGCCCCGGGGCCCTCGGCAATGGCTACACCTTC
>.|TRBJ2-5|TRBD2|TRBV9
CASSPTSGGARQETQYF
TGTGCCAGCAGCCCGACTAGCGGGGGGGCCCGCCAAGAGACCCAGTACTTC
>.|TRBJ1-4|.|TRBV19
CASRDGQTATNEKLFF
TGTGCCAGTAGAGATGGGCAGACCGCAACTAATGAAAAACTGTTTTTT
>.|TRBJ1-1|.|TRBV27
CASSGRATEAFF
TGTGCCAGCAGTGGGCGGGCCACTGAAGCTTTCTTT
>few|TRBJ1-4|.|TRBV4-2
CASSQELGRNEKLFF
TGTGCCAGCAGCCAAGAGCTCGGGCGTAATGAAAAACTGTTTTTT
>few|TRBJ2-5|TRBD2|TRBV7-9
CASSSPPAGGQETQYF
TGTGCCAGCAGCTCCCCCCCGGCGGGAGGCCAAGAGACCCAGTACTTC
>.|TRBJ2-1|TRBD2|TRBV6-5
CASSYRFGAGANEQFF
TGTGCCAGCAGTTATCGGTTCGGGGCGGGAGCCAATGAGCAGTTCTTC
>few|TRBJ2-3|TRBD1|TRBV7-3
CASSGRDREQYF
TGTGCCAGCAGCGGCCGGGACAGGGAACAGTATTTT
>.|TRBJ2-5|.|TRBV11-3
CASSPGPAETQYF
TGTGCCAGCAGCCCAGGGCCCGCTGAGACCCAGTACTTC